This entry concerns a single TCR beta chain. What it binds is not known. With a J-beta primer mix and a sample-barcoded 5' primer, a second PCR ran roughly 7 to 11 cycles. MiXCR, applied by TCRdb to the 5' RACE reads, yields one record per CDR3 protein. This sample yields hundreds of thousands of distinct CDR3 sequences, of which more than 55% are seen a single time; roughly 25% belongs to the top ten. The data were taken from a study of blood T cells in healthy people across ages. The J segment lost 6 bases and the V segment lost 9 bases, leaving 7 bases of the junction unmatched. This CDR3 contains 13 residues. CDR1 LGHDT and CDR2 YNNKEL come from the germline V gene (reference sequence). Whole-study results and caveats: Donors of long life had a larger count of naive CD4+ cells and greater diversity than aged donors.

The sequence was obtained from a man in his forties or fifties in good health. What was sequenced was blood. The V gene is TRBV3-1, the J gene TRBJ2-1; TRBD2 aligns across 8 bases. The chain's CDR3 is CASSPGTSNEQFF. The CDR3 DNA reads as TGTGCCAGTTCCCCCGGGACTAGCAATGAGCAGTTCTTC.